Each of the 27 T cell receptor beta chains below was sequenced from the same sample in a study of OX40 agonist ivuxolimab in advanced cancers. Method: immunoSEQ multiplex PCR; TCRdb's copy keeps in-frame clones and lacks some. The sample includes some 25,000 clones, around four fifths of them seen just once. The sequences come from CD4+ or CD8+ T cells sorted from blood, collected in a trial of the OX40 agonist ivuxolimab. The receptors come from an adult with an advanced solid tumor such as melanoma, head and neck, liver or kidney cancer.

The chain is built from TRBV7-8 and TRBJ2-7; 7 bases are shared with TRBD2. Germline V gene data show CDR1 as SGHVS and CDR2 as FQNEAQ. The CDR3 is 16 amino acids. V shed 1 base, J shed 5 bases, and the junction held 11 bases outside the gene matches. CDR3 region: CASSLGAGAAVDEQYF. The CDR3, as DNA: TGTGCCAGCAGCTTAGGGGCGGGAGCGGCCGTAGACGAGCAGTACTTC.

This chain uses TRBV5-1 with TRBJ2-7; D gene uncertain. The germline V and J ends were trimmed by 1 base and 7 bases, with 12 bases remaining between them. Germline V gene data show CDR1 as SGHRS and CDR2 as YFSETQ. The CDR3 covers 13 residues. CDR3 DNA sequence: TGCGCCAGCAGCTTGTCTTCAGCACGGGAGCAGTACTTC. Translation: CASSLSSAREQYF.

V is TRBV30 and J is TRBJ2-5; 9 nucleotides line up with TRBD2. In germline, CDR1 is GTSNPN, CDR2 SVGIG (reference sequence). This CDR3 region has 15 residues. The V segment lost 4 bases and the J segment 4 bases; nucleotides outside the gene matches: 10. This chain's CDR3 is CAWTASGIRGETQYF. The CDR3 DNA is TGTGCCTGGACGGCTAGCGGGATAAGAGGAGAGACCCAGTACTTC.

The CDR3 DNA follows: TGTGCCAGCAGTCTGAGGCCGGGCAGGAACACTGAAGCTTTCTTT. Protein product: CASSLRPGRNTEAFF. The chain couples TRBV27 to TRBJ1-1; D is uncertain. V was clipped by 5 bases and J by 1 base, with 14 bases between them. This CDR3 region has 15 residues. Germline CDR1 is MNHEY and CDR2 is SMNVEV (reference sequence).

This chain links TRBV9 with TRBJ2-1, with D perhaps TRBD1 (6 bases). CDR1 and CDR2 from the germline V gene are SGDLS and YYNGEE. The V gene lost 0 bases and the J gene lost 9 bases, with 7 bases spanning the gap. This CDR3 contains 12 residues. The CDR3 here is CASSVGGGEQFF. CDR3 DNA: TGTGCCAGCAGCGTAGGAGGGGGTGAGCAGTTCTTC. Complete variable domain (other parts from reference TRBV9 and TRBJ2-1): DSGVTQTPKHLITATGQRVTLRCSPRSGDLSVYWYQQSLDQGLQFLIQYYNGEERAKGNILERFSAQQFPDLHSELNLSSLELGDSALYFCASSVGGGEQFFGPGTRLTVL.

The rearrangement joins TRBV28 to TRBJ1-5, with D possibly TRBD1 on 5 matching bases. The CDR3 length is 12 residues. Germline loops: CDR1 MDHEN, CDR2 SYDVKM. V was cut by 11 bases and J by 7 bases, with 15 bases left in between. CDR3 bases: TGTGCCGGCCAAAAGGGGAGCCAGCCCCAGCATTTT. Translated, it gives CAGQKGSQPQHF.

CDR3: CATSRDREGYEQYF. The CDR3 coding sequence is TGTGCCACCAGCAGAGATCGGGAGGGCTACGAGCAGTACTTC. The chain uses TRBV15 and TRBJ2-7; 8 nucleotides agree with TRBD2. Germline assignment: CDR1 LNHNV and CDR2 YYDKDF (reference sequence). J was trimmed by 3 bases and V by 0 bases; bases with no gene match: 1. The CDR3 covers 14 residues. The entire variable domain, with the rest obtained from reference TRBV15 and TRBJ2-7, is as follows: DAMVIQNPRYQVTQFGKPVTLSCSQTLNHNVMYWYQQKSSQAPKLLFHYYDKDFNNEADTPDNFQSRRPNTSFCFLDIRSPGLGDTAMYLCATSRDREGYEQYFGPGTRLTVT.

The chain has TRBV5-5 and TRBJ2-7, with TRBD1 identical over 7 bases. Trimming cost V 1 base and J 3 bases; bases outside gene matches: 4. This CDR3 contains 14 residues. Germline assignment: CDR1 SGHKS and CDR2 YYEKEE (reference sequence). The CDR3 sequence is CASSLSQGDYEQYF. In DNA, the CDR3 is TGTGCCAGCAGCTTGAGCCAGGGGGACTACGAGCAGTACTTC. The full variable domain, completed using reference TRBV5-5 and TRBJ2-7, is DAGVTQSPTHLIKTRGQQVTLRCSPISGHKSVSWYQQVLGQGPQFIFQYYEKEERGRGNFPDRFSARQFPNYSSELNVNALLLGDSALYLCASSLSQGDYEQYFGPGTRLTVT.

The rearrangement uses TRBV7-9 and TRBJ2-5; 7 nucleotides line up with TRBD1. This CDR3 spans 14 amino acids. J was trimmed by 4 bases and V by 5 bases; bases with no gene match: 7. From germline, CDR1 is SEHNR and CDR2 FQNEAQ (reference sequence). CDR3 amino acids: CASSPGQNLETQYF. Written as DNA, the CDR3 is TGTGCCAGCAGCCCGGGACAGAATTTAGAGACCCAGTACTTC. Complete variable domain (other parts from reference TRBV7-9 and TRBJ2-5): DTGVSQNPRHKITKRGQNVTFRCDPISEHNRLYWYRQTLGQGPEFLTYFQNEAQLEKSRLLSDRFSAERPKGSFSTLEIQRTEQGDSAMYLCASSPGQNLETQYFGPGTRLLVL.

The J gene is TRBJ2-5, the V gene TRBV7-9; D is undetermined. Germline V CDR1 and CDR2: SEHNR, FQNEAQ (reference sequence). The CDR3 extends over 13 amino acids. V lost 3 bases and J 4 bases, leaving 9 bases between the germline ends. The CDR3 spells CASSFNHRETQYF. The DNA for the CDR3 is TGTGCCAGCAGCTTCAACCACAGAGAGACCCAGTACTTC.

The chain is built from TRBV19 and TRBJ2-5; D might be TRBD1 or TRBD2, each matching 7 bases. V was pared by 6 bases and J by 5 bases, with 13 bases between. The germline CDR1 and CDR2 sequences are LNHDA and SQIVND (reference sequence). The CDR3 is 13 residues long. CDR3 DNA sequence: TGTGCCAGTAGCAGGGGGGGACAGGAGACCCAGTACTTC. Its translation is CASSRGGQETQYF.

V gene TRBV4-2 combines with J gene TRBJ2-7; 9 bases are shared with TRBD1. V dropped 1 base and J dropped 3; count of bases not matched to a gene: 1. CDR3 length equals 14 residues. Germline CDR1 and CDR2: LGHNA and YNFKEQ. Here the CDR3 DNA reads TGTGCCAGCAGCCAAGGGACAGGGGTCTACGAGCAGTACTTC. It codes for CASSQGTGVYEQYF.

CDR3 DNA: TGCGCCAGCACCCCTCGGGGGGATGCAACTAATGAAAAACTGTTTTTT. This encodes CASTPRGDATNEKLFF. The gene calls are TRBV5-1 and TRBJ1-4; TRBD1 is a possible D gene (5 bases). Trimming removed 6 bases from V and 0 bases from J, with 15 bases in between. CDR1 and CDR2 from the germline V gene are SGHRS and YFSETQ. There are 16 residues in the CDR3.

The chain employs TRBV2 and TRBJ2-1, with 7 bases matching TRBD1. There are 15 residues in the CDR3. Germline V CDR1 and CDR2: SNHLY, FYNNEI. J was trimmed by 6 bases and V by 4 bases; bases with no gene match: 9. DNA for the CDR3: TGTGCCAGCAGTGGACTTCAGACAGGGTTCAATGAGCAGTTCTTC. It translates to CASSGLQTGFNEQFF.

The gene calls are TRBV6-1 and TRBJ2-6; D possibly corresponds to TRBD2 (5 bases). Germline CDR1 MNHNS, CDR2 SASEGT. This CDR3 region has 15 residues. Trimming removed 3 bases from V and 0 bases from J, with 6 bases in between. CDR3 amino acids: CASSEGSSGANVLTF. The CDR3 nucleotides read TGTGCCAGCAGTGAGGGGAGCTCTGGGGCCAACGTCCTGACTTTC.

The rearrangement joins TRBV2 to TRBJ2-7; tentative D call: TRBD1 (5 bases). The V gene's germline CDR1 is SNHLY and CDR2 FYNNEI. This CDR3 is 13 amino acids long. The ends were cut back, 8 bases at V and 5 bases at J, with 16 bases in the middle. For the CDR3, the DNA is TGTGCCAGCGTCGAGTTAGGGGTCGACGAGCAGTACTTC. Translating gives CASVELGVDEQYF.

This clone occurred a few times. V is TRBV11-2 and J is TRBJ2-7; D possibly matches TRBD1 or TRBD2 (6 bases each). The CDR3 is 14 amino acids. The V gene's germline CDR1 is SGHAT and CDR2 FQNNGV. V was cut by 3 bases and J by 6 bases, with 15 bases left in between. Here the CDR3 DNA reads TGTGCCAGCAGCTTCGCGTCCGGGGGCCGCGAGCAGTACTTC. This encodes CASSFASGGREQYF.

The rearrangement uses TRBV5-1 and TRBJ2-7; D unresolved. Between the trimmed V and J ends, which lost 0 bases and 2 bases, there was a span of 3 bases. CDR1 and CDR2 (germline): SGHRS, YFSETQ. CDR3 length equals 12 residues. CDR3 loop: CASSLGAYEQYF. As DNA, the CDR3 is TGCGCCAGCAGCTTGGGAGCCTACGAGCAGTACTTC.

This clone has only one observation. CDR3 sequence (DNA): TGTGCCAGTAGCGCAGGGTTGCCCTACGAGCAGTACTTC. Its translation is CASSAGLPYEQYF. The chain combines TRBV19 with TRBJ2-7; TRBD1 is a possible D gene (5 bases). The length of the CDR3 is 13 residues. V lost 6 bases to trimming and J lost 2 bases, with 11 bases between them. Germline V CDR1 and CDR2: LNHDA, SQIVND (reference sequence).

This clone was counted between two and nine times. The chain recombines TRBV6-1 with TRBJ2-7, with TRBD1 matching over 10 bases. After removal of 1 base from V and 3 bases from J, the junction contained 0 bases not matched to a gene. The V gene's germline CDR1 is MNHNS and CDR2 SASEGT. The CDR3 length is 14 residues. In DNA form, the CDR3 reads TGTGCCAGCAGTGAAGGGACAGGGGGCTACGAGCAGTACTTC. This codes for CASSEGTGGYEQYF.

Relative to its sample, this clone is medium-sized (0.01 to 0.1%). The chain recombines TRBV4-3 with TRBJ1-3; 8 nucleotides agree with TRBD1. With V trimmed by 0 bases and J by 2 bases, 3 bases remained unmatched. CDR3 size: 16 residues. Germline V gene data show CDR1 as LGHNA and CDR2 as YSLEER. CDR3 region: CASSQDPTGAGNTIYF. In DNA form, the CDR3 reads TGCGCCAGCAGCCAAGACCCGACAGGGGCTGGAAACACCATATATTTT.

This chain connects TRBV7-9 to TRBJ2-1; the match to TRBD2 covers 8 bases. CDR1 and CDR2 from the germline V gene are SEHNR and FQNEAQ (reference sequence). The V segment lost 0 bases and the J segment 2 bases; nucleotides outside the gene matches: 3. The CDR3 consists of 16 residues. The CDR3 nucleotides read TGTGCCAGCAGCTTAGCCGGGAGGGCCCCCTACAATGAGCAGTTCTTC. Translation gives CASSLAGRAPYNEQFF.

V usage is TRBV4-3 and J usage is TRBJ2-7, with D unclear. This CDR3 contains 13 residues. Germline V gene data show CDR1 as LGHNA and CDR2 as YSLEER. V was clipped by 0 bases and J by 5 bases, with 8 bases between them. In DNA, the CDR3 is TGCGCCAGCAGCCAAGACATAGGGAACGAGCAGTACTTC. Translation gives CASSQDIGNEQYF.

This chain uses TRBV7-9 with TRBJ2-7, with D uncertain. Germline CDR1 SEHNR, CDR2 FQNEAQ (reference sequence). V was cut by 5 bases and J by 0 bases, with 5 bases left in between. The length of the CDR3 is 12 residues. The CDR3 region has the DNA TGTGCCAGCAGCGGGCCCTCCTACGAGCAGTACTTC. It is translated as CASSGPSYEQYF. Combining the CDR3 with reference TRBV7-9 and TRBJ2-7 gives the whole variable domain DTGVSQNPRHKITKRGQNVTFRCDPISEHNRLYWYRQTLGQGPEFLTYFQNEAQLEKSRLLSDRFSAERPKGSFSTLEIQRTEQGDSAMYLCASSGPSYEQYFGPGTRLTVT.

The chain combines TRBV6-1 with TRBJ2-2; D is ambiguous. In germline, CDR1 is MNHNS, CDR2 SASEGT. The V gene lost 7 bases and the J gene lost 2 bases, with 2 bases spanning the gap. This CDR3 is 11 amino acids long. The CDR3 bases are TGTGCCAGCATAAACACCGGGGAGCTGTTTTTT. As protein: CASINTGELFF.

The rearrangement joins TRBV6-8 to TRBJ2-1; 8 bases are shared with TRBD2. CDR3 length equals 15 residues. V lost 3 bases to trimming and J lost 5 bases; unmatched junction nucleotides: 6. In germline, CDR1 is MNHGY, CDR2 SAAAGT. Here the CDR3 DNA reads TGTGCCAGCAGTTATAGCGGGACTACCCACAATGAGCAGTTCTTC. Translated, it gives CASSYSGTTHNEQFF.

The J gene is TRBJ2-3, the V gene TRBV5-1, with no clear D. Germline CDR1 reads SGHRS; CDR2 reads YFSETQ. This CDR3 spans 14 amino acids. The ends were cut back, 5 bases at V and 1 base at J, with 11 bases in the middle. The CDR3: CASSVEYGTDTQYF. The CDR3 bases are TGCGCCAGCAGTGTTGAGTACGGCACAGATACGCAGTATTTT. The full variable domain, rest sourced from reference TRBV5-1 and TRBJ2-3, is KAGVTQTPRYLIKTRGQQVTLSCSPISGHRSVSWYQQTPGQGLQFLFEYFSETQRNKGNFPGRFSGRQFSNSRSEMNVSTLELGDSALYLCASSVEYGTDTQYFGPGTRLTVL.